Shown below are 9 T cell receptor beta chains from a single sample sequenced in a study of OX40 agonist ivuxolimab in advanced cancers. The data were produced by immunoSEQ multiplex PCR, yet TCRdb's version contains in-frame clones alone and is incomplete. The table records some 59,000 clones, 70% to 85% of them present only once. The sample in question was CD4+ or CD8+ T cells sorted from blood, obtained in a trial of the OX40 agonist ivuxolimab. These receptors all come from an adult with an advanced solid tumor such as melanoma, head and neck, liver or kidney cancer.

Only one count was recorded for this clone. V usage is TRBV5-6 and J usage is TRBJ2-3; 11 nucleotides agree with TRBD2. The CDR3 has 19 residues. Germline CDR1 is SGHDT and CDR2 is YYEEEE. V lost 4 bases, J lost 3 bases, and 16 bases stayed unmatched. The CDR3 protein is CASSPRLAGSGEGTDTQYF. DNA for the CDR3: TGTGCCAGCAGCCCGAGACTAGCGGGATCAGGGGAGGGAACAGATACGCAGTATTTT.

This chain uses TRBV6-6 with TRBJ1-5; 10 positions agree with TRBD1. The CDR3 spans 15 residues. The V gene end was trimmed by 1 base and the J gene end by 5 bases; junction bases not matched to a gene: 2. Germline CDR1 and CDR2: MNHNY and SVGAGI (reference sequence). The CDR3: CASSYWTGGDQPQHF. CDR3 sequence (DNA): TGTGCCAGCAGTTACTGGACAGGGGGGGATCAGCCCCAGCATTTT.

V is TRBV7-2 and J is TRBJ1-1; no definite D call. Looked up from germline, CDR1 is SGHTA and CDR2 is FQGNSA. V was cut by 3 bases and J by 4 bases, with 12 bases left in between. The CDR3 spans 14 residues. The chain's CDR3 is CASSLAWQSTEAFF. In nucleotides, the CDR3 is TGTGCCAGCAGCTTGGCCTGGCAGAGCACTGAAGCTTTCTTT.

This clone was picked up one time. This chain joins TRBV19 and TRBJ1-3, with no clear D. The length of the CDR3 is 14 residues. The germline V gene encodes CDR1 LNHDA and CDR2 SQIVND (reference sequence). V was trimmed by 3 bases and J by 0 bases, leaving 6 bases between them. The CDR3 sequence is CASSIGRSGNTIYF. CDR3 nucleotide sequence: TGTGCCAGTAGTATCGGTCGCTCTGGAAACACCATATATTTT.

The V and J genes are TRBV7-2 and TRBJ1-4; 8 positions agree with TRBD1. From germline, CDR1 is SGHTA and CDR2 FQGNSA. The ends lost 5 bases at V and 3 bases at J; junction bases unmatched: 2. The CDR3 has 14 residues. The CDR3 loop reads CASSATGANEKLFF. DNA of the CDR3: TGTGCCAGCAGCGCGACAGGGGCTAATGAAAAACTGTTTTTT.

The chain uses TRBV4-1 and TRBJ2-7; TRBD2 aligns across 11 bases. This CDR3 comprises 15 residues. Germline-derived CDR1 and CDR2 are MGHRA and YSYEKL. J was trimmed by 3 bases and V by 1 base; bases with no gene match: 2. The CDR3 DNA follows: TGCGCCAGCAGCCAAGGTACTAGCGGGGGCTACGAGCAGTACTTC. It translates to CASSQGTSGGYEQYF.

A few counts support this clone. The chain links TRBV23-1 to TRBJ1-5; D possibly corresponds to TRBD1 (6 bases). TRBV23-1 is an ORF, and what it does is uncertain. The CDR3 sequence is 13 residues long. Trimming took 4 bases from V and 7 from J, leaving 11 bases between them. This CDR3 is CASSRTRGQPQHF. Written as DNA, the CDR3 is TGCGCCAGCAGTCGCACCAGGGGCCAGCCCCAGCATTTT.

J is TRBJ2-2 and V is TRBV11-2; possibly TRBD1 for D (6 bases). V shed 5 bases and J shed 3 bases, with 10 bases lying between them. The CDR3 length is 14 residues. CDR1 is SGHAT, CDR2 FQNNGV, per germline. DNA of the CDR3: TGTGCCAGCAGCCCCGGACAGCACACCGGGGAGCTGTTTTTT. Translated: CASSPGQHTGELFF.

The rearrangement uses TRBV5-1 and TRBJ2-7; 7 bases map to TRBD1. V was clipped by 3 bases and J by 4 bases; unmatched bases: 7. The length of the CDR3 is 14 residues. In germline, CDR1 is SGHRS, CDR2 YFSETQ. The CDR3 sequence: CASSYRQGDYEQYF. The CDR3 nucleotides are TGCGCCAGCAGCTACCGACAGGGAGATTACGAGCAGTACTTC.